This entry lists 32 T cell receptor beta chains sequenced from one sample in a study of siplizumab effects on memory and regulatory T cells. Measured with immunoSEQ multiplex PCR; TCRdb has only the in-frame clones, and not every one. The repertoire consists of about 64,000 clones, with roughly 96% occurring once and the leading ten covering 0.095%. Specimen: naive CD8+ T cells sorted from blood. Receptor source: a human donor in good health.

This chain links TRBV15 with TRBJ1-1; tentative D call: TRBD1 (6 bases). Germline V gene data show CDR1 as LNHNV and CDR2 as YYDKDF (reference sequence). This CDR3 has 14 residues. The V gene lost 0 bases and the J gene lost 7 bases, with 12 bases spanning the gap. CDR3 residues: CATSRDSGVGEAFF. CDR3 DNA sequence: TGTGCCACCAGCAGAGATTCAGGGGTTGGTGAAGCTTTCTTT.

In its sample, this clone was seen once. This chain uses TRBV5-3 with TRBJ1-2, with 7 positions matching TRBD1. TRBV5-3 is an ORF, with its function uncertain. V lost 7 bases, J lost 5 bases, and 8 bases stayed unmatched. CDR3 length equals 13 residues. The CDR3 loop is CARGEGQFYGYTF. CDR3 sequence (DNA): TGTGCCAGAGGGGAGGGACAGTTTTATGGCTACACCTTC.

This chain uses TRBV19 with TRBJ2-7, with a tentative D call TRBD1 (6 bases). Trimming stripped 8 bases from V and 0 bases from J, with 8 bases between. Germline CDR1 LNHDA, CDR2 SQIVND (reference sequence). The CDR3 length is 12 residues. The CDR3 loop reads CASGDNSYEQYF. As DNA, the CDR3 is TGTGCCAGTGGGGACAACTCCTACGAGCAGTACTTC.

The V and J genes are TRBV28 and TRBJ2-7; D uncertain. Trimming removed 6 bases from V and 4 bases from J, with 4 bases in between. This CDR3 region has 10 residues. In germline, CDR1 is MDHEN, CDR2 SYDVKM. The CDR3 spells CASSGYEQYF. The CDR3 region has the DNA TGTGCCAGCAGCGGATACGAGCAGTACTTC.

This clone was detected only a few times. The V and J genes are TRBV5-4 and TRBJ1-1; weak D call: TRBD1 (6 bases). The CDR3 totals 14 residues. The germline V gene has CDR1 SGHNT and CDR2 YYREEE (reference sequence). V dropped 1 base and J dropped 1 base, with 8 bases sitting between them. CDR3 bases: TGTGCCAGCAGCTTGCTACAGGGGAACACTGAAGCTTTCTTT. Its protein is CASSLLQGNTEAFF.

The CDR3 protein is CASSLSSPPGELFF. Here the CDR3 DNA reads TGTGCCAGCAGTTTATCGAGTCCCCCCGGGGAGCTGTTTTTT. The chain combines TRBV27 with TRBJ2-2; D gene ambiguous. This CDR3 comprises 14 residues. CDR1 is MNHEY and CDR2 is SMNVEV in the germline V gene (reference sequence). The V and J ends lost 0 bases and 6 bases respectively, with 8 bases between them.

This chain joins TRBV5-6 and TRBJ2-7; D might be TRBD1 (6 bases). Between the trimmed V and J ends, which lost 2 bases and 6 bases, there was a span of 15 bases. From germline, CDR1 is SGHDT and CDR2 YYEEEE. This CDR3 is built from 14 residues. The CDR3 sequence: CASSFSGVGGEQYF. CDR3 DNA: TGTGCCAGCAGCTTCTCAGGGGTCGGAGGCGAGCAGTACTTC.

The chain has TRBV5-6 and TRBJ2-1; a weak D match, TRBD1 (6 bases). Trimming took off 1 base at V and 1 base at J, with 12 bases between the two ends. The CDR3 covers 16 residues. Germline assignment: CDR1 SGHDT and CDR2 YYEEEE. CDR3 region: CASSLTQGLSYNEQFF. The CDR3 nucleotides are TGTGCCAGCAGCTTGACTCAGGGGTTGTCCTACAATGAGCAGTTCTTC. Using reference TRBV5-6 and TRBJ2-1 for the parts outside the CDR3, the full variable domain is DAGVTQSPTHLIKTRGQQVTLRCSPKSGHDTVSWYQQALGQGPQFIFQYYEEEERQRGNFPDRFSGHQFPNYSSELNVNALLLGDSALYLCASSLTQGLSYNEQFFGPGTRLTVL.

The CDR3 reads CASSDGTRDNSPLHF. Written as DNA, the CDR3 is TGTGCCAGCAGTGATGGGACAAGGGATAATTCACCCCTCCACTTT. The chain recombines TRBV2 with TRBJ1-6; maybe TRBD1 (6 bases). Germline V gene lookup returns CDR1 SNHLY and CDR2 FYNNEI. Trimming cost V 3 bases and J 5 bases, with 11 bases left between them. The CDR3 loop spans 15 amino acids.

The V and J genes are TRBV9 and TRBJ1-1, with D unclear. The germline V gene encodes CDR1 SGDLS and CDR2 YYNGEE. Between the trimmed V and J ends, which lost 0 bases and 8 bases, there was a span of 14 bases. The CDR3 extends over 14 amino acids. The CDR3: CASSVDGRGMEAFF. CDR3 bases: TGTGCCAGCAGCGTAGATGGACGGGGAATGGAAGCTTTCTTT.

V and J are TRBV29-1 and TRBJ1-2; 7 bases fit TRBD1. The trim removed 1 base at V and 0 bases at J, leaving 2 bases unmatched. The germline V gene has CDR1 SQVTM and CDR2 ANQGSEA. CDR3 size: 14 residues. In nucleotides, the CDR3 is TGCAGCGTTGAAGGCCAGGGGGCTAACTATGGCTACACCTTC. Protein: CSVEGQGANYGYTF.

The V and J genes are TRBV13 and TRBJ2-1, with D perhaps matching TRBD1 or TRBD2 (6 bases each). Trimming left V 7 bases short and J 7 bases short, with 17 bases between. Germline CDR1 is PRHDT and CDR2 is FYEKMQ (reference sequence). This CDR3 region has 14 residues. The CDR3 bases are TGTGCCAGCACAAGCTATGGAGGGGGGAATGAGCAGTTCTTC. This gives the protein CASTSYGGGNEQFF.

The J gene is TRBJ2-5, the V gene TRBV2, with D perhaps TRBD1 or TRBD2 (5 bases each). Germline lookup yields CDR1 SNHLY and CDR2 FYNNEI. This CDR3 region has 14 residues. Trimming took 8 bases from V and 3 from J, leaving 16 bases between them. CDR3 in DNA: TGTGCCAGCCTGGGAAGGGACGGGGAAGAGACCCAGTACTTC. Protein product: CASLGRDGEETQYF.

V gene TRBV9 combines with J gene TRBJ2-7, with a tentative D call TRBD2 (5 bases). The V end was cut by 0 bases, the J end by 2 bases, with 12 bases between. Germline CDR1 and CDR2: SGDLS and YYNGEE. The CDR3 totals 15 residues. The CDR3 sequence: CASSVDPGGAYEQYF. The CDR3 bases are TGTGCCAGCAGCGTAGATCCTGGAGGCGCCTACGAGCAGTACTTC.

The chain combines TRBV27 with TRBJ2-1; either TRBD1 or TRBD2 may fit D (6 bases each). The germline V gene has CDR1 MNHEY and CDR2 SMNVEV (reference sequence). This CDR3 is built from 15 residues. V dropped 4 bases and J dropped 0 bases, with 10 bases sitting between them. CDR3 protein: CASSWGAGSYNEQFF. Written as DNA, the CDR3 is TGTGCCAGCAGTTGGGGGGCAGGCTCCTACAATGAGCAGTTCTTC.

The rearrangement joins TRBV14 to TRBJ1-1; no clear D. Between the trimmed V and J ends, which lost 4 bases and 4 bases, there was a span of 13 bases. The CDR3 contains 14 residues. The germline gives CDR1 SGHDN, CDR2 FVKESK. CDR3: CASSRLYETTEAFF. The CDR3 region has the DNA TGTGCCAGCAGCCGCCTGTACGAGACCACTGAAGCTTTCTTT. Full variable domain (outside the CDR3, taken from reference TRBV14 and TRBJ1-1): EAGVTQFPSHSVIEKGQTVTLRCDPISGHDNLYWYRRVMGKEIKFLLHFVKESKQDESGMPNNRFLAERTGGTYSTLKVQPAELEDSGVYFCASSRLYETTEAFFGQGTRLTVV.

This sequence joins TRBV30 and TRBJ2-5; the match to TRBD1 covers 8 bases. Per germline, CDR1 GTSNPN and CDR2 SVGIG (reference sequence). CDR3 length equals 12 residues. V lost 2 bases to trimming and J lost 5 bases; unmatched junction nucleotides: 1. The CDR3 region has the DNA TGTGCCTGGAGTACAGGGGGTGAGACCCAGTACTTC. Protein product: CAWSTGGETQYF.

This sequence joins TRBV6-4 and TRBJ1-5; 7 bases fit TRBD1. Germline CDR1 reads MRHNA; CDR2 reads SNTAGT. The length of the CDR3 is 13 residues. V shed 5 bases and J 2 bases; nucleotides not matched to a gene: 0. DNA for the CDR3: TGTGCCAGCAGTACAGGGGGCAATCAGCCCCAGCATTTT. This encodes CASSTGGNQPQHF.

The gene calls are TRBV19 and TRBJ2-4; no clear D. This CDR3 spans 12 amino acids. V was trimmed by 1 base and J by 6 bases, leaving 4 bases between them. Germline-derived CDR1 and CDR2 are LNHDA and SQIVND (reference sequence). The CDR3 DNA follows: TGTGCCAGTAGTATAGGAGCAAACATTCAGTACTTC. Translated, it gives CASSIGANIQYF. The variable domain in full, with the rest retrieved from reference TRBV19 and TRBJ2-4, is DGGITQSPKYLFRKEGQNVTLSCEQNLNHDAMYWYRQDPGQGLRLIYYSQIVNDFQKGDIAEGYSVSREKKESFPLTVTSAQKNPTAFYLCASSIGANIQYFGAGTRLSVL.

The chain couples TRBV7-2 to TRBJ2-5; D perhaps matches TRBD2 (6 bases). This CDR3 has 15 amino acids. CDR1 is SGHTA and CDR2 is FQGNSA in the germline V gene. Trimming cost V 5 bases and J 5 bases, with 18 bases left between them. The CDR3 is CASSTTGSRWETQYF. The CDR3 DNA is TGTGCCAGCAGCACCACCGGGAGCCGGTGGGAGACCCAGTACTTC.

This chain joins TRBV11-2 and TRBJ2-5; 8 positions match TRBD2. V lost 5 bases, J lost 0 bases, and 8 bases stayed unmatched. The CDR3 has 16 residues. Germline lookup yields CDR1 SGHAT and CDR2 FQNNGV. In nucleotides, the CDR3 is TGTGCCAGCAGCCAATTAGCGGGAAGCTACCAAGAGACCCAGTACTTC. It translates to CASSQLAGSYQETQYF.

This clone was counted a single time. The chain links TRBV7-6 to TRBJ2-1; D ambiguous. The germline V gene has CDR1 SGHVS and CDR2 FNYEAQ. The V gene lost 2 bases and the J gene lost 0 bases, with 8 bases spanning the gap. This CDR3 is built from 15 residues. The CDR3 spells CASSLMSSSYNEQFF. The CDR3 region has the DNA TGTGCCAGCAGCTTAATGTCTAGCTCCTACAATGAGCAGTTCTTC.

The rearrangement links TRBV29-1 to TRBJ2-5; D uncertain. V was cut by 6 bases and J by 3 bases, with 5 bases left in between. The CDR3 totals 10 residues. Per the germline V gene, CDR1 is SQVTM and CDR2 is ANQGSEA. CDR3 DNA sequence: TGCAGCGTAGCAAAAGAGACCCAGTACTTC. Protein sequence: CSVAKETQYF.

This chain links TRBV6-1 with TRBJ2-7; D is undetermined. The CDR3 is 15 amino acids. CDR1 MNHNS and CDR2 SASEGT come from the germline V gene. Trimming cost V 7 bases and J 3 bases, with 19 bases left between them. CDR3 protein: CASTQPTAESYEQYF. For the CDR3, the DNA is TGTGCCAGCACCCAACCCACGGCCGAAAGCTACGAGCAGTACTTC.

The chain carries TRBV4-1 and TRBJ2-7, with 7 bases lining up with TRBD1. The germline CDR1 and CDR2 sequences are MGHRA and YSYEKL. The CDR3 is 15 amino acids. After removal of 1 base from V and 0 bases from J, the junction contained 3 bases not matched to a gene. CDR3 DNA: TGCGCCAGCAGCCAAGGTCCAGGGGGCTCCTACGAGCAGTACTTC. It specifies CASSQGPGGSYEQYF.

The CDR3 DNA sequence: TGTGCCAGCAGTACCACCGGGCCAAAAGGAACACCCCTCCACTTT. It yields the protein CASSTTGPKGTPLHF. This chain joins TRBV27 and TRBJ1-6; no definite D call. CDR1 and CDR2 from the germline V gene are MNHEY and SMNVEV (reference sequence). CDR3 length: 15 amino acids. V lost 5 bases to trimming and J lost 11 bases, with 19 bases between them.

The chain joins TRBV5-6 to TRBJ2-7, with no clear D. CDR3 length: 12 amino acids. Germline V gene lookup returns CDR1 SGHDT and CDR2 YYEEEE. The V end was cut by 3 bases, the J end by 3 bases, with 7 bases between. The CDR3 DNA reads as TGTGCCAGCAGCTCGGGTGTCTACGAGCAGTACTTC. Its protein product is CASSSGVYEQYF.

The chain links TRBV4-3 to TRBJ1-1; D is unclear. Germline lookup yields CDR1 LGHNA and CDR2 YSLEER. The CDR3 extends over 15 amino acids. Trimming left V 3 bases short and J 3 bases short, with 14 bases between. The CDR3 DNA reads as TGCGCCAGCAGCCAGGAACACTATACGTACACTGAAGCTTTCTTT. Its translation is CASSQEHYTYTEAFF.

This sequence joins TRBV30 and TRBJ1-2; 12 nucleotides line up with TRBD1. J gave up 4 bases and V 4 bases, and 4 bases lay outside the gene matches. The V gene's germline CDR1 is GTSNPN and CDR2 SVGIG (reference sequence). CDR3 length: 14 amino acids. DNA for the CDR3: TGTGCCTGGACACCGGGACAGGGGGCCTATGGCTACACCTTC. Translated: CAWTPGQGAYGYTF.

V usage is TRBV5-1 and J usage is TRBJ2-7, with D unclear. CDR3 length: 13 amino acids. CDR1 SGHRS and CDR2 YFSETQ come from the germline V gene. Trimming pared 3 bases from V and 3 bases from J, leaving 10 bases between. The CDR3 loop is CASSSPRSYEQYF. Written as DNA, the CDR3 is TGCGCCAGCAGCTCCCCGAGGAGCTACGAGCAGTACTTC.

The chain joins TRBV5-6 to TRBJ2-1, with unresolved D. V was trimmed by 0 bases and J by 4 bases, leaving 11 bases between them. CDR1 and CDR2 from the germline V gene are SGHDT and YYEEEE. The CDR3 is made up of 15 amino acids. CDR3 bases: TGTGCCAGCAGCTTGGAGGGCTATTCATACAATGAGCAGTTCTTC. The encoded protein is CASSLEGYSYNEQFF.

V gene TRBV7-3 combines with J gene TRBJ2-2; D remains unclear. Germline-derived CDR1 and CDR2 are SGHTA and FQGTGA. The CDR3 has 15 amino acids. Trimming stripped 5 bases from V and 3 bases from J, with 13 bases between. The CDR3 DNA follows: TGTGCCAGCAGCGTCAATTCTTTTCACACCGGGGAGCTGTTTTTT. Translating it yields CASSVNSFHTGELFF.